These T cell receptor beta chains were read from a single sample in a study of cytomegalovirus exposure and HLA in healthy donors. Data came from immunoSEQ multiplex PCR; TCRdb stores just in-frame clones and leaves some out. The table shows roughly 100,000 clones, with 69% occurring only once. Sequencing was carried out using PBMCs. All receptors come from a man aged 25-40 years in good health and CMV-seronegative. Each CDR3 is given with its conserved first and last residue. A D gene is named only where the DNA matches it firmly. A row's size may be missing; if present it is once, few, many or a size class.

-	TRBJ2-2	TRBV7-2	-	TGTGCCAGCAGCTTAGAGGGACTTGACACCGGGGAGCTGTTTTTT	CASSLEGLDTGELFF
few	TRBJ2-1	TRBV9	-	TGTGCCAGCAGCGCCGGGACTCTCCTAAGGGGTGAGCAGTTCTTC	CASSAGTLLRGEQFF
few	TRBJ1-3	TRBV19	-	TGTGCCAGCAAGGGAGGGCAGGTCGGCTCTGGAAACACCATATATTTT	CASKGGQVGSGNTIYF
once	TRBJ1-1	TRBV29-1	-	TGCAGCGTTGAAGTTGGAGAGAACACTGAAGCTTTCTTT	CSVEVGENTEAFF
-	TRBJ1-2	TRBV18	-	TGTGCCAGCTCAATACGGCGGGATCCTGATGGCTACACCTTC	CASSIRRDPDGYTF
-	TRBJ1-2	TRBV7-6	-	TGTGCCAGCAGCTTAGCGAGGGGGACATCGACGAACCCAAACTATGGCTACACCTTC	CASSLARGTSTNPNYGYTF
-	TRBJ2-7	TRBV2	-	TGTGCCAGCAGAGTGACTGACTACGAGCAGTACTTC	CASRVTDYEQYF
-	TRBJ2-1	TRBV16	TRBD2	TGTGCCAGCAGCCAAAGTGGACTAGCGGGAGGTAATGAGCAGTTCTTC	CASSQSGLAGGNEQFF
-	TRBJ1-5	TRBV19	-	TGTGCCAGTAGTATAGGGGGGGGGATCAATCAGCCCCAGCATTTT	CASSIGGGINQPQHF
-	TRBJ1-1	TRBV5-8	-	TGTGCCAGCAGTTTGTCCGTCACTGAAGCTTTCTTT	CASSLSVTEAFF
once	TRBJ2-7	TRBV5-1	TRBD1	TGCGCCAGCAGTGGGACAGGGGCCTCCTACGAGCAGTACTTC	CASSGTGASYEQYF
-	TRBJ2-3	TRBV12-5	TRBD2	TGTGCTAGTGGGGTACTAGCGGGCCCTGGGGAAGATACGCAGTATTTT	CASGVLAGPGEDTQYF
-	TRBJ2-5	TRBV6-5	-	TGTGCCAGCAGTTACTCGCACGGAGGGCTAAAGACCCAGTACTTC	CASSYSHGGLKTQYF
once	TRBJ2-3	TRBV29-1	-	TGCAGCGTTGTACAACAGGCCAAAGATACGCAGTATTTT	CSVVQQAKDTQYF
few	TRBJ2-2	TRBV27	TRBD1	TGTGCCACCTCTGGGACAGGGCAAACCGGGGAGCTGTTTTTT	CATSGTGQTGELFF
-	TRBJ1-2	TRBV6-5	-	TGTGCTTCGAGGGAGGAGGTAGAGGGCTACACCTTC	CASREEVEGYTF
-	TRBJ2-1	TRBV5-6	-	TGTGCCAGCAGCCATGACAGGTACAACAATGAGCAGTTCTTC	CASSHDRYNNEQFF
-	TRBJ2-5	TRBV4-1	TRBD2	TGCGCCAGCAGCCAAGGCCCTCTTCTAGCGGGAGGGGTACAAGAGACCCAGTACTTC	CASSQGPLLAGGVQETQYF
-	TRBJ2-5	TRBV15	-	TGTGCCACCAGCAGAGATCTCATGGGGACTTTCCAAAAAGAGACCCAGTACTTC	CATSRDLMGTFQKETQYF
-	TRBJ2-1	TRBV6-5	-	TGTGCCAGCAGTCCCCGACAGGCGCTTGGGAATGAGCAGTTCTTC	CASSPRQALGNEQFF
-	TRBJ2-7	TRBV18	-	TGTGCCAGCTCACCCTCCCCCACTACCTACGAGCAGTACTTC	CASSPSPTTYEQYF
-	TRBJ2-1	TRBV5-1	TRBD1	TGCGCCAGCAGCCCGGGACAGACCTCCTACAATGAGCAGTTCTTC	CASSPGQTSYNEQFF
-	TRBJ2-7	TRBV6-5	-	TGTGCCAGCAGTTACCGGCAGGGGTGGGAGCAGTACTTC	CASSYRQGWEQYF
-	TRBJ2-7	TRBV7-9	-	TGTGCCAGCAGCTTAGTCCGGGAGTGGAACGAGCAGTACTTC	CASSLVREWNEQYF
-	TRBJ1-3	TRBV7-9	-	TGTGCCAGCAGCTTAAACGCGGATTCTGGAAACACCATATATTTT	CASSLNADSGNTIYF
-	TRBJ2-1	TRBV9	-	TGTGCCAGCAGCGTAGACGTCCGGGGTAATGAGCAGTTCTTC	CASSVDVRGNEQFF
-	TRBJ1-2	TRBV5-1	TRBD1	TGCGCCAGCAGCTTGGGCGGGACAGACCATGGCTACACCTTC	CASSLGGTDHGYTF
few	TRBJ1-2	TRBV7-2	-	TGTGCCAGCAGCTTTGGAGCCCTAAACGACAACTATGGCTACACCTTC	CASSFGALNDNYGYTF
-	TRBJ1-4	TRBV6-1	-	TGTGCCAGCAGCTTTAATGAAAAACTGTTTTTT	CASSFNEKLFF
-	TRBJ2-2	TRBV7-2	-	TGTGCCAGCAGCTTAGTTAGCGGAGGGGCCGGGGAGCTGTTTTTT	CASSLVSGGAGELFF
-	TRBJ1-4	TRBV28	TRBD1	TGTGCCAGCAGCCAAGACGAGTCATTCTCGACAGGGTCGAGTGAAAAACTGTTTTTT	CASSQDESFSTGSSEKLFF
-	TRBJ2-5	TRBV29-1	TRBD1	TGCAGCGTTTGGGGAAAAGGGACAGGGGGCGCGGGAGAGACCCAGTACTTC	CSVWGKGTGGAGETQYF
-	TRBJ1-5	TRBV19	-	TGTGCCAGCAGAGAAGGGACATCTCAGCATTTT	CASREGTSQHF
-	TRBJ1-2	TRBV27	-	TGTGCCAGCAGTTTATATACAGGCTCATATGGCTACACCTTC	CASSLYTGSYGYTF
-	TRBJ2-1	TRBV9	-	TGTGCCAGCAGCGTGGCCGGAGACTCCTACAATGAGCAGTTCTTC	CASSVAGDSYNEQFF